This T cell receptor (beta chain) was documented in a study of read filtering for tumor transcriptome and immune sequencing. On the study more broadly: RNA-seq yielded only about 85 to 1273 TCR reads, IR-seq about 4.05 to 11 million. Study observations and caveats: Even smaller IR-seq throughput identified most shared clonotypes.

Molecular barcoded adaptors covering alpha/delta and beta/gamma chains were used on roughly 370 ng RNA. MiXCR, applied by TCRdb to the reads, yields one record per CDR3 protein. Of about 86,000 distinct CDR3 sequences listed, over 9% were seen once; the top ten hold more than 13%. The V end lost 5 bases, the J end lost 6 bases, and 4 bases lay between the germline ends. The germline CDR1 and CDR2 sequences are MDHEN and SYDVKM. The CDR3 spans 11 residues. Turning to this clonotype: Its antigen is undetermined. A much more abundant neighbour one base away suggests this may be a read error.

This chain links TRBV28 with TRBJ2-2, with unresolved D. Sequencing was done on a sample of a population of CD138-negative cells sorted from bone marrow. The TCR comes from a donor at least 40 years old with multiple myeloma. Here the CDR3 DNA reads TGTGCCAGCAGTACTCCCGGGGAGCTGTTTTTT. Its protein is CASSTPGELFF.